This T cell receptor beta chain was identified during a study of T cell clonality in common variable immunodeficiency. Both groups were predominantly of Caucasian heritage. Donors gave roughly 4.5 to 8 ml heparinized peripheral whole blood. Comment on this clone: Its antigen remains unidentified.

Only in-frame clones appear in the TCRdb table, and some are missing; sequencing was by immunoSEQ multiplex PCR. The sample holds about 28,000 clones, and no clone turns up only once. Study conclusions and caveats: TCRbeta clonality was increased in CVID versus healthy controls. Fewer deletions and N-nucleotide insertions were reportedly seen in common variable immunodeficiency TCR beta sequences. Fewer TCRbeta clones were shared among CVID subjects than controls.

Sequencing input: peripheral blood mononuclear cells. The TCR sequence derives from a human donor with common variable immunodeficiency.

CDR3 DNA (partial): TGTGCCAGCAGCTTTAGAAGCGGGGAG. It codes for CASSFRSGE. The whole CDR3 protein is CASSFRSGELFF. The rearrangement links TRBV7-2 to TRBJ2-2; D is uncertain. With the read ending 3 residues before the CDR3 end, the germline J gene is used to fill in that end. CDR1 and CDR2 from the germline V gene are SGHTA and FQGNSA. CDR3 length: 12 residues. Trimming pared 3 bases from V and 7 bases from J, leaving 6 bases between.